One sample yielded the 20 T cell receptor beta chains listed below, sequenced in a study of blood T cell repertoires in COVID-19 (dated by TCRdb to the early 2020s). Library preparation was by the immunoSEQ multiplex PCR assay. TCRdb re-hosts the immuneACCESS table, in-frame sequences only. Its copies lack some clones; in the studies checked, an unresolved V gene accounts for under half of them, and the cause for the rest is not known. A total of about 120,000 clones appear in this sample, roughly 90% of them only once. Together, the top ten hold 7.6% of the sample. The sequencing sample was made of peripheral blood. These receptor sequences come from a man aged 45-60 years with acute or convalescent COVID-19.

The V call is TRBV2, the J call TRBJ1-1, with D perhaps TRBD1 (6 bases). Germline V gene lookup returns CDR1 SNHLY and CDR2 FYNNEI. With 7 bases removed from V and 0 bases from J, the gap between germline ends came to 9 bases. CDR3 size: 13 residues. The CDR3 DNA reads TGTGCCAGCAACACAGGGATGAACACTGAAGCTTTCTTT. Its protein is CASNTGMNTEAFF.

The chain employs TRBV19 and TRBJ1-1; D gene ambiguous. Germline V gene data show CDR1 as LNHDA and CDR2 as SQIVND (reference sequence). V was trimmed by 5 bases and J by 0 bases, leaving 7 bases between them. The CDR3 is 13 residues long. This CDR3 reads CASSPYLNTEAFF. The CDR3 DNA is TGTGCCAGTAGTCCGTACTTGAACACTGAAGCTTTCTTT.

The chain carries TRBV24-1 and TRBJ2-3, with 8 bases fitting TRBD1. The V and J ends lost 0 bases and 5 bases, in that order; junction bases with no gene match: 3. Per the germline V gene, CDR1 is KGHDR and CDR2 is SFDVKD. The CDR3 runs to 15 residues. This chain's CDR3 is CATSDLQGAKDTQYF. The CDR3 nucleotides read TGTGCCACCAGTGATTTGCAGGGGGCTAAAGATACGCAGTATTTT.

The table lists this clone with a count of one. This chain links TRBV7-2 with TRBJ1-2; 8 positions agree with TRBD1. CDR1 is SGHTA and CDR2 is FQGNSA in the germline V gene. This CDR3 has 16 residues. V lost 1 base to trimming and J lost 7 bases; unmatched junction nucleotides: 11. The CDR3 DNA reads TGTGCCAGCAGCTTAGAAGCGGACAGGGCTTCGAGTGGCTACACCTTC. Amino acids: CASSLEADRASSGYTF.

The chain carries TRBV4-1 and TRBJ2-7; a weak D match, TRBD2 (6 bases). The CDR3 consists of 14 residues. V dropped 4 bases and J dropped 2 bases, with 12 bases sitting between them. Looked up from germline, CDR1 is MGHRA and CDR2 is YSYEKL. This CDR3 reads CASSLTGVTYEQYF. The CDR3 nucleotides read TGCGCCAGCAGCCTGACGGGAGTTACCTACGAGCAGTACTTC.

This chain connects TRBV24-1 to TRBJ2-2; 9 nucleotides align to TRBD1. V was pared by 4 bases and J by 3 bases, with 8 bases of the junction left unmatched. The CDR3 runs 17 residues. Germline V CDR1 and CDR2: KGHDR, SFDVKD. This CDR3 is CATSDRNRGLYTGELFF. For the CDR3, the DNA is TGTGCCACCAGTGACCGAAACAGGGGGCTGTACACCGGGGAGCTGTTTTTT.

The J gene is TRBJ2-7, the V gene TRBV10-3, with D possibly TRBD2 on 6 matching bases. The CDR3 is 14 residues long. The V end was cut by 5 bases, the J end by 2 bases, with 13 bases between. CDR1 and CDR2 (germline): ENHRY, SYGVKD. The CDR3 here is CAISRTTGAYEQYF. CDR3 bases: TGTGCCATCAGTCGGACTACCGGAGCCTACGAGCAGTACTTC.

The chain recombines TRBV14 with TRBJ2-3, with 9 bases identical to TRBD2. The CDR3 is 15 amino acids. Germline trimming cut 3 bases from V and 1 base from J; bases unmatched to any gene: 2. Germline CDR1 SGHDN, CDR2 FVKESK. CDR3 bases: TGTGCCAGCAGCCAGAGGACTAGCGGCACAGATACGCAGTATTTT. It translates to CASSQRTSGTDTQYF. Full variable domain (outside the CDR3, taken from reference TRBV14 and TRBJ2-3): EAGVTQFPSHSVIEKGQTVTLRCDPISGHDNLYWYRRVMGKEIKFLLHFVKESKQDESGMPNNRFLAERTGGTYSTLKVQPAELEDSGVYFCASSQRTSGTDTQYFGPGTRLTVL.

The gene calls are TRBV7-6 and TRBJ2-5; weak D call: TRBD1 (6 bases). CDR1 is SGHVS and CDR2 is FNYEAQ in the germline V gene. Trimming removed 4 bases from V and 5 bases from J, with 11 bases in between. This CDR3 comprises 13 residues. This CDR3 reads CASSSKTGETQYF. DNA of the CDR3: TGTGCCAGCAGCTCAAAAACAGGGGAGACCCAGTACTTC.

The chain combines TRBV3-1 (or the pseudogene TRBV3-2) with TRBJ2-7; TRBD2 might be the D (6 bases). V lost 4 bases, J lost 3 bases, and 10 bases lay in between. The CDR3 contains 13 residues. Germline loops: CDR1 LGHDT, CDR2 YNNKEL (reference sequence). CDR3 sequence (DNA): TGTGCCAGCAGCCGAGGGAGGTACTACGAGCAGTACTTC. Translation gives CASSRGRYYEQYF.

This clone was observed a handful of times. The V call is TRBV2, the J call TRBJ1-1; D remains ambiguous. This CDR3 comprises 11 residues. Trimming cost V 8 bases and J 1 base, with 5 bases left between them. In germline, CDR1 is SNHLY, CDR2 FYNNEI. CDR3 bases: TGTGCCAGCCTAGCGAACACTGAAGCTTTCTTT. The encoded protein is CASLANTEAFF.

The CDR3 DNA reads as TGTGCCAGCAGCTGGTTGTATAGCGGGAGGGATGAGCAGTTCTTC. Amino acids: CASSWLYSGRDEQFF. The V and J genes are TRBV7-8 and TRBJ2-1; 11 bases match TRBD2. The V gene's germline CDR1 is SGHVS and CDR2 FQNEAQ. Germline trimming cut 4 bases from V and 8 bases from J; bases unmatched to any gene: 7. This CDR3 comprises 15 residues. Supplemented by reference TRBV7-8 and TRBJ2-1, the full variable domain reads GAGVSQSPRYKVAKRGQDVALRCDPISGHVSLFWYQQALGQGPEFLTYFQNEAQLDKSGLPSDRFFAERPEGSVSTLKIQRTQQEDSAVYLCASSWLYSGRDEQFFGPGTRLTVL.

The CDR3 spells CASSKSGTSYEQYF. The CDR3 DNA sequence: TGTGCCAGCAGCAAATCCGGGACTAGCTACGAGCAGTACTTC. This rearrangement joins TRBV9 to TRBJ2-7; 8 positions agree with TRBD2. The germline V gene has CDR1 SGDLS and CDR2 YYNGEE. The V gene end was trimmed by 4 bases and the J gene end by 3 bases; junction bases not matched to a gene: 6. The CDR3 loop spans 14 amino acids.

This sequence joins TRBV24-1 and TRBJ2-1; 9 positions match TRBD2. The CDR3 is 14 amino acids. V was clipped by 4 bases and J by 6 bases; unmatched bases: 3. Germline assignment: CDR1 KGHDR and CDR2 SFDVKD. The CDR3 loop is CATSDMTSGNEQFF. CDR3 coding DNA: TGTGCCACCAGTGACATGACTAGCGGCAATGAGCAGTTCTTC.

This rearrangement joins TRBV11-2 to TRBJ2-1; weak D call: TRBD1 (6 bases). The CDR3 is 13 residues long. Germline CDR1 SGHAT, CDR2 FQNNGV. V was trimmed by 4 bases and J by 8 bases, leaving 12 bases between them. CDR3 DNA sequence: TGTGCCAGCAGCTATGGACAGACCCATGAGCAGTTCTTC. This codes for CASSYGQTHEQFF.

CDR3 region: CAWVRDRGLRGYTF. CDR3 coding DNA: TGTGCCTGGGTCCGGGACAGGGGGCTTCGTGGCTACACCTTC. The chain couples TRBV30 to TRBJ1-2; TRBD1 matches 12 bases. Germline trimming cut 5 bases from V and 7 bases from J; bases unmatched to any gene: 8. This CDR3 spans 14 amino acids. From germline, CDR1 is GTSNPN and CDR2 SVGIG (reference sequence).

This chain joins TRBV5-1 and TRBJ2-7; 12 bases line up with TRBD2. The junction had 10 bases not matched to a gene; V was cut back by 2 bases and J by 1 base. Germline V lookup: CDR1 SGHRS, CDR2 YFSETQ. The CDR3 contains 18 residues. The CDR3 loop reads CASSLETSGRAWSYEQYF. The CDR3 DNA is TGCGCCAGCAGCTTAGAGACTAGCGGGAGAGCTTGGTCCTACGAGCAGTACTTC.

The rearrangement uses TRBV9 and TRBJ2-7, with D possibly TRBD2 on 5 matching bases. Trimming removed 4 bases at V and 3 bases at J, with 8 bases between. The V gene's germline CDR1 is SGDLS and CDR2 YYNGEE. This CDR3 region has 12 residues. This CDR3 is CASSLSGYEQYF. The CDR3 DNA reads TGTGCCAGCAGCTTAAGCGGCTACGAGCAGTACTTC.

The V call is TRBV18, the J call TRBJ2-2; 8 nucleotides line up with TRBD2. With V trimmed by 2 bases and J by 5 bases, 1 base remained unmatched. Germline loops: CDR1 KGHSH, CDR2 LQKENI. The CDR3 is made up of 14 amino acids. CDR3 loop: CASSPSGGTGELFF. The CDR3 nucleotides read TGTGCCAGCTCACCAAGCGGGGGAACCGGGGAGCTGTTTTTT.

The V and J genes are TRBV6-5 and TRBJ1-5, with 9 bases fitting TRBD1. After removal of 5 bases from V and 6 bases from J, the junction contained 5 bases not matched to a gene. The CDR3 spans 14 residues. Germline CDR1 and CDR2: MNHEY and SVGAGI. The CDR3 reads CASSPGQGAQPQHF. The CDR3 region has the DNA TGTGCCAGCAGTCCGGGACAGGGCGCTCAGCCCCAGCATTTT.